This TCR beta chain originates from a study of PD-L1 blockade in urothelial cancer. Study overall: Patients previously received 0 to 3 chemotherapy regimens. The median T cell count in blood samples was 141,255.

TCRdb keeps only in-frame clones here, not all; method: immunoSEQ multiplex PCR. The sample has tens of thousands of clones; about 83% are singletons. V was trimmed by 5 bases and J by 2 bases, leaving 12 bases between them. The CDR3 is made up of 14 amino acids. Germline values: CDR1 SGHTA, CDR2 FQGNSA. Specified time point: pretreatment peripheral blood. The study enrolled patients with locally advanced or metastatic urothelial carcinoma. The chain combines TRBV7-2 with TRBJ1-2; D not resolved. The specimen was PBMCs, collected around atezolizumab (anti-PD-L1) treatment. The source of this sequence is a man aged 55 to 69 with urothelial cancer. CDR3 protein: CASSRVGANYGYTF. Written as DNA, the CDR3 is TGTGCCAGCAGCCGCGTCGGAGCGAACTATGGCTACACCTTC.